The clone carrying this TCR beta chain appeared a few times. Antigen: not known. Compared with germline, one end of the junction differs, possibly owing to a read error. This record comes from a study of T cells in Graves' hyperthyroidism and ophthalmopathy. General study results and limits: Separation of ophthalmopathy from stable hyperthyroidism was achieved by a 13 V-J model.

The germline gives CDR1 SGHNT, CDR2 YYREEE (reference sequence). CDR3 length equals 16 residues. Exclusions: uncontrolled infection, other autoimmune disease, pregnancy, lactation. Researchers amplified the TCR beta CDR3 regions from RNA transcripts. An initial round of RT-PCR targeting the TCR CDR3 relied on the HTBI primer set. TCRdb reanalysed the multiplex PCR reads using MiXCR and keeps one entry per CDR3 protein. The sample yields around 760,000 distinct CDR3 sequences, roughly a third seen once. V is TRBV5-4 and J is TRBJ2-5; D uncertain. The clonotype originates from a middle-aged woman with Graves' hyperthyroidism. Sequences were obtained from blood. CDR3 in amino acids: CASSQAQQAPQETQYF. CDR3 nucleotides: TGCGCCAGCAGCCAAGCCCAGCAGGCTCCCCAAGAGACCCAGTACTTC.